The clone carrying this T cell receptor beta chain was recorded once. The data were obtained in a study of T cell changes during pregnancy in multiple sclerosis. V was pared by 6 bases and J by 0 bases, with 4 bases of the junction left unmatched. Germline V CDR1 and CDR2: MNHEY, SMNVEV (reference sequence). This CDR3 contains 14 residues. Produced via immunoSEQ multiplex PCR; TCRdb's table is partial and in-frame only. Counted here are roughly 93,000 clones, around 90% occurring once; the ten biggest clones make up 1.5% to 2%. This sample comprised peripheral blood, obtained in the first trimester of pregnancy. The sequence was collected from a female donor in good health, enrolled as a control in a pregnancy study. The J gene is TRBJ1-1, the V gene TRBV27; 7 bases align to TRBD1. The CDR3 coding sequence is TGTGCCAGCAGGCAGGGACAGATGAACACTGAAGCTTTCTTT. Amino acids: CASRQGQMNTEAFF.